This is a list of T cell receptor beta chains from one sample in a study of graft-versus-host responses after intestinal transplantation. Sequenced by immunoSEQ multiplex PCR; TCRdb stores in-frame clones only, minus some. The sample has around 40,000 clones; around 83% are singletons. Sequences were derived from PBMCs, sampled 1070 days after transplant. The receptors originated from a human patient who received an intestinal transplant, so some T cells may come from the graft donor. CDR3s include the opening cysteine and the closing phenylalanine or tryptophan. A D gene is named only where the DNA matches it firmly. Not all rows give a size; the values are once, few, many and, for expanded clones, a class.

12,NA,TRBJ2-3,NA,TRBV19,TGTGCCAGTCTGGGGGAACGGGATACGCAGTATTTT,CASLGERDTQYF
16,NA,TRBJ1-5,NA,TRBV19,TGTGCCAGTAGTACTCATTACAGGGTTCGCAATCAGCCCCAGCATTTT,CASSTHYRVRNQPQHF
16,NA,TRBJ2-1,NA,TRBV5-6,TGTGCCAGCAGCTCCAACCGTCGGGGATCCTACAATGAGCAGTTCTTC,CASSSNRRGSYNEQFF
15,NA,TRBJ1-4,few,TRBV5-1,TGCGCCAGCAGCTTGGCCTCGGGGCCGGGTGAAAAACTGTTTTTT,CASSLASGPGEKLFF
13,NA,TRBJ1-1,NA,TRBV2,TGTGCCAGCAGTGGGGGGTGGGGCACTGAAGCTTTCTTT,CASSGGWGTEAFF
17,TRBD1,TRBJ2-7,NA,TRBV7-8,TGTGCCAGCAGCTTTCTTCGACCGGGACAGGGGGGCTACGAGCAGTACTTC,CASSFLRPGQGGYEQYF
17,TRBD2,TRBJ2-7,NA,TRBV4-1,TGCGCCAGCAGCCAAGCCTTTCTAGCGGGGGATATCTACGAGCAGTACTTC,CASSQAFLAGDIYEQYF
13,NA,TRBJ2-3,NA,TRBV6-6,TGTGCCAGCAGTAGGGGGGAACAAGATACGCAGTATTTT,CASSRGEQDTQYF
14,NA,TRBJ1-5,NA,TRBV7-9,TGTGCCAGCAGCAGGCAAGGAAGCAATCAGCCCCAGCATTTT,CASSRQGSNQPQHF
11,NA,TRBJ1-2,once,TRBV30,TGTGCCTGGAGTGTAATCAGTGGCTACACCTTC,CAWSVISGYTF
15,TRBD2,TRBJ2-5,NA,TRBV9,TGTGCCAGCAGCGTAGGTCTCGGGGGGGAAGAGACCCAGTACTTC,CASSVGLGGEETQYF
13,NA,TRBJ1-6,NA,TRBV6-5,TGTGCCAGCAGACCGGACCCCCGATCACCCCTCCACTTT,CASRPDPRSPLHF